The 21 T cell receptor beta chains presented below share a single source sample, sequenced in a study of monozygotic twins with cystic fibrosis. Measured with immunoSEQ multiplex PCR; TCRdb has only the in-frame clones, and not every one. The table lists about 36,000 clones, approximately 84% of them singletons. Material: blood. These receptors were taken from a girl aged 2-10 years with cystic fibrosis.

The CDR3 DNA sequence: TGTGCCAGCAGCCCGACTGTCCTCCAAGAGACCCAGTACTTC. It specifies CASSPTVLQETQYF. The chain carries TRBV7-8 and TRBJ2-5; no clear D gene. This CDR3 region has 14 residues. In germline, CDR1 is SGHVS, CDR2 FQNEAQ. Trimming left V 5 bases short and J 1 base short, with 11 bases between.

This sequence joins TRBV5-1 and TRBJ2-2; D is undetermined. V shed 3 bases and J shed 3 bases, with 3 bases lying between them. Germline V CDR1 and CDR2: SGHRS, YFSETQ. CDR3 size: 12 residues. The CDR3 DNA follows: TGCGCCAGCAGCTCCGACACCGGGGAGCTGTTTTTT. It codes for CASSSDTGELFF.

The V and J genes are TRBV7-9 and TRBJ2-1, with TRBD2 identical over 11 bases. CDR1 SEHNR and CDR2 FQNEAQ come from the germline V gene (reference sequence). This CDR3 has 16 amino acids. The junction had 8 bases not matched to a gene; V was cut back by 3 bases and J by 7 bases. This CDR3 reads CASSLASGGTINEQFF. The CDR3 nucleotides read TGTGCCAGCAGCTTGGCTAGCGGGGGGACTATAAATGAGCAGTTCTTC. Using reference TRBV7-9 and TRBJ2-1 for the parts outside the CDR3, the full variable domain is DTGVSQNPRHKITKRGQNVTFRCDPISEHNRLYWYRQTLGQGPEFLTYFQNEAQLEKSRLLSDRFSAERPKGSFSTLEIQRTEQGDSAMYLCASSLASGGTINEQFFGPGTRLTVL.

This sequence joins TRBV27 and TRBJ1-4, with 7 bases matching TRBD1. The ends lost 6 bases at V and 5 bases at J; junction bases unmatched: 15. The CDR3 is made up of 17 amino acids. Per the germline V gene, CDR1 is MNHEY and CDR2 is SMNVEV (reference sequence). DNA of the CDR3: TGTGCCAGCAGAAAAATTATGTTCGGGACAGCAAATGAAAAACTGTTTTTT. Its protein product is CASRKIMFGTANEKLFF.

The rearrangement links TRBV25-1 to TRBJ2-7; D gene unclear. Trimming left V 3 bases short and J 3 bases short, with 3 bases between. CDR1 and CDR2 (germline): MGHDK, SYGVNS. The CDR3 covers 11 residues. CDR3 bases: TGTGCCAGCAGTGACAGCTACGAGCAGTACTTC. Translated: CASSDSYEQYF.

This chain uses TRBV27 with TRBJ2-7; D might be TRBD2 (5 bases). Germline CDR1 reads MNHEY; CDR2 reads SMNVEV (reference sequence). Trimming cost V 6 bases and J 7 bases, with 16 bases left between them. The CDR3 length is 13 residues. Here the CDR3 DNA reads TGTGCCAGCAGCCGAGGGCTGGCCCTAGAGCAGTACTTC. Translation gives CASSRGLALEQYF.

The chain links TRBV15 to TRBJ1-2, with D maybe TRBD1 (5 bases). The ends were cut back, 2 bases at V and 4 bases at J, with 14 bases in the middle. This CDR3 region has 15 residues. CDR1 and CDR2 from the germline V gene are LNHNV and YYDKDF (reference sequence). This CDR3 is CATSRYYGTVYGYTF. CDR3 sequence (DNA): TGTGCCACCAGCAGATACTACGGGACGGTCTATGGCTACACCTTC.

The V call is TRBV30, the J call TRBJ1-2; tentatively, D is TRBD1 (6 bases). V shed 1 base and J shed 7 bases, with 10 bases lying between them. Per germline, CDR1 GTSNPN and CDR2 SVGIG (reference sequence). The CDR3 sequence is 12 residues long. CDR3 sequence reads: CAWSDQGLGYTF. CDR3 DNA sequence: TGTGCCTGGAGTGATCAGGGGCTTGGCTACACCTTC.

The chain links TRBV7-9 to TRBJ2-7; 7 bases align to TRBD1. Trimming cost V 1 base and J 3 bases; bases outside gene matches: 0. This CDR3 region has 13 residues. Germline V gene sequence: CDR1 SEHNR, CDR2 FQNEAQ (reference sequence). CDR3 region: CASSLGTGYEQYF. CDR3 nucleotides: TGTGCCAGCAGCTTAGGGACAGGCTACGAGCAGTACTTC.

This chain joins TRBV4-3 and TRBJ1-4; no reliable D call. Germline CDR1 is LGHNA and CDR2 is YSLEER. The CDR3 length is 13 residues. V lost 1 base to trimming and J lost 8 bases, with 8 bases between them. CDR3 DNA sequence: TGCGCCAGCAGCCAAGGAGGACGGGAAAAACTGTTTTTT. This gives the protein CASSQGGREKLFF.

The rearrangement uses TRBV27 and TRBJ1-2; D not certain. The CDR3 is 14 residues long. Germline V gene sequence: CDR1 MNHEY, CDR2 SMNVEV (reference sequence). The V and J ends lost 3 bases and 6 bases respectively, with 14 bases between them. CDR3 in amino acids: CASSFRSAGNGYTF. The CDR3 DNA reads TGTGCCAGCAGTTTCAGGTCCGCGGGGAATGGCTACACCTTC.

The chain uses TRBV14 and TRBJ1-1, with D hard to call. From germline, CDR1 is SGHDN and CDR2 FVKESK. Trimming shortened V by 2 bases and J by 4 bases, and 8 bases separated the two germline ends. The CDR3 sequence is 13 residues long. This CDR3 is CASSQQVPTEAFF. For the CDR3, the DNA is TGTGCCAGCAGCCAACAGGTTCCCACTGAAGCTTTCTTT.

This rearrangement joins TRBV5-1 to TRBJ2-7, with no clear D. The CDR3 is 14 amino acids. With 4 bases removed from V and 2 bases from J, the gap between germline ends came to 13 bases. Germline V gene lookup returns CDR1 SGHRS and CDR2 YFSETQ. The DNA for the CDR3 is TGCGCCAGCAGCCTTCTACTGATGACCTACGAGCAGTACTTC. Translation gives CASSLLLMTYEQYF.

CDR3 coding DNA: TGCGCCAGCAGCCAAGAATGGGAGGTTGAGCAGTTCTTC. Its protein product is CASSQEWEVEQFF. V usage is TRBV4-3 and J usage is TRBJ2-1; D perhaps matches TRBD2 (6 bases). V lost 0 bases, J lost 9 bases, and 9 bases lay in between. CDR1 is LGHNA, CDR2 YSLEER, per germline. The CDR3 spans 13 residues.

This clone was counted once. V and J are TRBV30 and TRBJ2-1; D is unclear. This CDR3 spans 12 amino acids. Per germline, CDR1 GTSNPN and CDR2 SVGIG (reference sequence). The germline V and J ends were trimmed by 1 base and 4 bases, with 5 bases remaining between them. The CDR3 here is CAWSAAYNEQFF. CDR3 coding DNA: TGTGCCTGGAGTGCGGCATACAATGAGCAGTTCTTC.

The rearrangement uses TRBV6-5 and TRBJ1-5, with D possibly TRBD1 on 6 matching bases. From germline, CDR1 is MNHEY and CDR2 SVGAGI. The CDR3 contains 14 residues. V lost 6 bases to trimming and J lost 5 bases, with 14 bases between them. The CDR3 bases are TGTGCCAGCAGCTTGGGACACCAAGATCAGCCCCAGCATTTT. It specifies CASSLGHQDQPQHF.

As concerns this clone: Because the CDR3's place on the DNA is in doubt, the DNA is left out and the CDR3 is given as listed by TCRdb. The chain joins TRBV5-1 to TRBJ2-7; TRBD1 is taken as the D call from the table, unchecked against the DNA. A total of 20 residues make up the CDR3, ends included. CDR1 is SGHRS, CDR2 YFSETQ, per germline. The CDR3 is CASSFGSGWDRGRRHYEQYF.

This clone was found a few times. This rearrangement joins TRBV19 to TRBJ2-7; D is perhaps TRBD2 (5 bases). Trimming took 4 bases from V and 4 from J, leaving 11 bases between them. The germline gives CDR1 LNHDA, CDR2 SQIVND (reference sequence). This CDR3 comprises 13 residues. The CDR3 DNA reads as TGTGCCAGTAGTAAGCAGCCGGGATACGAGCAGTACTTC. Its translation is CASSKQPGYEQYF.

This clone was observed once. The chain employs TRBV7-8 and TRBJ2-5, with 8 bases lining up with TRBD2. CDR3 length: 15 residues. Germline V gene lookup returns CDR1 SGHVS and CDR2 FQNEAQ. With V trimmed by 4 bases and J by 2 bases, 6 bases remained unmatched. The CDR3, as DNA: TGTGCCAGCAGCTACCCGGGGGGGAAGCAAGAGACCCAGTACTTC. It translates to CASSYPGGKQETQYF.

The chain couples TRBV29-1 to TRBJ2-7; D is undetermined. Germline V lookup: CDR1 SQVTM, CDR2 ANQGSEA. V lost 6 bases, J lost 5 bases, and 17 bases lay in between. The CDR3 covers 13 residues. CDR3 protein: CSVRKGTANEQYF. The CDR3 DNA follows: TGCAGCGTCCGGAAGGGCACGGCCAACGAGCAGTACTTC.

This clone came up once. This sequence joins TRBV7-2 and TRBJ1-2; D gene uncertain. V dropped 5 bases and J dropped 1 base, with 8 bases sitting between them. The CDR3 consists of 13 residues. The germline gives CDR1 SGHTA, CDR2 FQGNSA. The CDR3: CASSGQINYGYTF. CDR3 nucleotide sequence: TGTGCCAGCAGCGGTCAGATTAACTATGGCTACACCTTC.